Described below is a single TCR beta chain sequence and its context. Its antigen is unknown. This may be a read error: a much more frequent sequence differs by one nucleotide. A read error is likely, as this CDR3 ends without the conserved phenylalanine or tryptophan. Germline V gives CDR1 LGHDT, CDR2 YNNKEL (reference sequence). V was trimmed by 1 base and J by 8 bases, leaving 26 bases between them. This CDR3 comprises 18 residues. Authors' processing steps: A papillary thyroid cancer distant-metastasis classifier was built from CDR3 differences across clinicopathological groups. Through MiXCR, TCRdb re-clonotyped the PCR reads. The V and J calls were determined by TCRdb, not by the authors. In the table there are about 40,000 clones, roughly 10% of which are singletons. The data derive from a study of metastatic and nonmetastatic thyroid tumors. Study summary: Malignant and benign thyroid patients had repertoires compared in peripheral blood and tumor or nodule tissue.

Thyroid surgery was preceded by no treatment in any patient. Findings and limits, study-wide: Across blood and tumor, TCR beta diversity in malignant thyroid tumors was reportedly significantly higher than in benign nodules.

The chain uses TRBV3-1 and TRBJ1-2; D not resolved. Specimen: blood. This clonotype originated in a female donor with papillary thyroid cancer or a benign thyroid nodule (not recorded which). Some clones in this sample may be carry-over from other donors' samples. CDR3 loop: CASSQVRRCGSLCRGYTL. DNA of the CDR3: TGTGCCAGCAGCCAAGTTCGGAGGTGCGGAAGTCTATGTCGGGGCTACACCCTC.